This passage covers 29 T cell receptor beta chains from one sample sequenced in a study of blood T cell repertoires in COVID-19. Measured with immunoSEQ multiplex PCR; TCRdb has only the in-frame clones, and not every one. The sample has about 150,000 clones, under 85% seen once. Sequenced material: peripheral blood. These receptors were collected from a woman at least 80 years old with acute or convalescent COVID-19.

The rearrangement uses TRBV7-2 and TRBJ1-1; D is uncertain. V shed 3 bases and J shed 1 base, with 6 bases lying between them. CDR1 is SGHTA and CDR2 is FQGNSA in the germline V gene. This CDR3 is built from 13 residues. In nucleotides, the CDR3 is TGTGCCAGCAGCTTTACACAGAACACTGAAGCTTTCTTT. This translates into CASSFTQNTEAFF.

V gene TRBV2 combines with J gene TRBJ1-3; possibly TRBD1 for D (6 bases). This CDR3 spans 15 amino acids. V shed 7 bases and J shed 4 bases, with 17 bases lying between them. The V gene's germline CDR1 is SNHLY and CDR2 FYNNEI. This chain's CDR3 is CASTDTGFTGNTIYF. CDR3 nucleotides: TGTGCCAGCACCGATACAGGGTTCACGGGAAACACCATATATTTT.

The J gene is TRBJ1-5, the V gene TRBV3-1 (or the pseudogene TRBV3-2), with D maybe TRBD1 (5 bases). Germline assignment: CDR1 LGHDT and CDR2 YNNKEL (reference sequence). Deletions cut 1 base from V and 1 base from J, with 11 bases between. The CDR3 spans 16 residues. Here the CDR3 DNA reads TGTGCCAGCAGCCAAGTTGGAGGGGAAAGCAATCAGCCCCAGCATTTT. Translated: CASSQVGGESNQPQHF.

This chain uses TRBV5-1 with TRBJ2-5, with 7 bases lining up with TRBD2. The CDR3 totals 13 residues. The V and J ends lost 7 bases and 3 bases, in that order; junction bases with no gene match: 6. The germline V gene encodes CDR1 SGHRS and CDR2 YFSETQ. In nucleotides, the CDR3 is TGCGCCAGCCGTATGAGCGGGGAAGAGACCCAGTACTTC. This gives the protein CASRMSGEETQYF.

J is TRBJ1-1 and V is TRBV7-2; no definite D call. The CDR3 covers 12 residues. The germline gives CDR1 SGHTA, CDR2 FQGNSA. Trimming shortened V by 5 bases and J by 3 bases, and 7 bases separated the two germline ends. The CDR3 is CASSGGYTEAFF. As DNA, the CDR3 is TGTGCCAGCAGCGGAGGGTACACTGAAGCTTTCTTT.

The chain joins TRBV28 to TRBJ2-7; 10 bases line up with TRBD1. Germline values: CDR1 MDHEN, CDR2 SYDVKM. Unmatched junction bases numbered 10, after V lost 4 bases and J lost 4 bases. CDR3 size: 16 residues. In DNA, the CDR3 is TGTGCCAGCAGTTCGTTACTGGGACAGGGGTCTTACGAGCAGTACTTC. This translates into CASSSLLGQGSYEQYF.

This chain uses TRBV7-2 with TRBJ2-7, with a tentative D call TRBD1 (6 bases). The V end was cut by 5 bases, the J end by 0 bases, with 14 bases between. The germline V gene encodes CDR1 SGHTA and CDR2 FQGNSA. This CDR3 is built from 15 residues. The CDR3 reads CASSEGGGNSYEQYF. CDR3 coding DNA: TGTGCCAGCAGCGAAGGGGGTGGAAACTCCTACGAGCAGTACTTC.

The CDR3 protein is CASGPGQGPTEAFF. The CDR3 region has the DNA TGTGCCAGTGGCCCGGGACAGGGGCCCACTGAAGCTTTCTTT. The rearrangement uses TRBV19 and TRBJ1-1, with 10 bases matching TRBD1. The germline V gene has CDR1 LNHDA and CDR2 SQIVND (reference sequence). J lost 4 bases, V lost 8 bases, and 7 bases had no gene match. The CDR3 length is 14 residues.

The chain carries TRBV19 and TRBJ1-5, with 8 bases fitting TRBD1. The length of the CDR3 is 15 residues. CDR1 and CDR2 from the germline V gene are LNHDA and SQIVND (reference sequence). Unmatched junction bases numbered 7, after V lost 5 bases and J lost 4 bases. DNA for the CDR3: TGTGCCAGTAGTCTCCGGACAGGGCAAAATCAGCCCCAGCATTTT. This encodes CASSLRTGQNQPQHF.

The chain uses TRBV6-6 and TRBJ1-6, with 7 nucleotides matching TRBD1. The germline V gene has CDR1 MNHNY and CDR2 SVGAGI (reference sequence). This CDR3 spans 13 amino acids. Trimming cost V 6 bases and J 7 bases; bases outside gene matches: 3. The CDR3 region is CASSGTENSPLHF. The CDR3 nucleotides read TGTGCCAGCAGCGGGACAGAGAATTCACCCCTCCACTTT.

This clone was recorded a few times. The chain is built from TRBV9 and TRBJ2-2; 11 nucleotides line up with TRBD2. This CDR3 is built from 15 residues. Germline V gene data show CDR1 as SGDLS and CDR2 as YYNGEE. V lost 3 bases to trimming and J lost 6 bases; unmatched junction nucleotides: 4. The CDR3 nucleotides read TGTGCCAGCAGCGGGACTAGCGGGTTACCCGGGGAGCTGTTTTTT. Protein product: CASSGTSGLPGELFF.

V is TRBV6-5 and J is TRBJ1-1; no reliable D call. The V end was cut by 6 bases, the J end by 4 bases, with 12 bases between. The CDR3 contains 13 residues. Germline V CDR1 and CDR2: MNHEY, SVGAGI. CDR3 in amino acids: CASSHGRSTEAFF. The CDR3, as DNA: TGTGCCAGCAGCCACGGGAGGAGCACTGAAGCTTTCTTT.

This clone was seen only a few times. The chain links TRBV15 to TRBJ1-1; 7 bases are a match to TRBD1. There are 14 residues in the CDR3. V shed 7 bases and J 0 bases; nucleotides not matched to a gene: 5. Germline CDR1 is LNHNV and CDR2 is YYDKDF (reference sequence). CDR3 sequence (DNA): TGTGCCACCAACCCGACAGGGCTGAACACTGAAGCTTTCTTT. Protein sequence: CATNPTGLNTEAFF. Filled out from reference TRBV15 and TRBJ1-1, the complete variable domain reads DAMVIQNPRYQVTQFGKPVTLSCSQTLNHNVMYWYQQKSSQAPKLLFHYYDKDFNNEADTPDNFQSRRPNTSFCFLDIRSPGLGDTAMYLCATNPTGLNTEAFFGQGTRLTVV.

V and J are TRBV9 and TRBJ1-2, with 11 bases aligning to TRBD1. The CDR3 sequence is 14 residues long. Germline trimming cut 4 bases from V and 6 bases from J; bases unmatched to any gene: 5. CDR1 and CDR2 (germline): SGDLS, YYNGEE. The CDR3 nucleotides read TGTGCCAGCAGCCCGCGGACAGGGGGCGATGGCTACACCTTC. It is translated as CASSPRTGGDGYTF.

The chain couples TRBV18 to TRBJ1-5, with D perhaps matching TRBD1 (5 bases). CDR3 size: 15 residues. The V gene lost 3 bases and the J gene lost 0 bases, with 9 bases spanning the gap. CDR1 is KGHSH and CDR2 is LQKENI in the germline V gene. CDR3 DNA sequence: TGTGCCAGCTCACCCCAGGGTTATAGCAATCAGCCCCAGCATTTT. Translated, it gives CASSPQGYSNQPQHF.

The gene calls are TRBV2 and TRBJ1-5, with D perhaps TRBD1 (6 bases). Germline lookup yields CDR1 SNHLY and CDR2 FYNNEI. Trimming removed 4 bases from V and 2 bases from J, with 12 bases in between. CDR3 size: 15 residues. CDR3: CASSVGGAGNQPQHF. In DNA, the CDR3 is TGTGCCAGCAGTGTGGGGGGGGCCGGCAATCAGCCCCAGCATTTT. The full variable domain, with the rest looked up from reference TRBV2 and TRBJ1-5, is EPEVTQTPSHQVTQMGQEVILRCVPISNHLYFYWYRQILGQKVEFLVSFYNNEISEKSEIFDDQFSVERPDGSNFTLKIRSTKLEDSAMYFCASSVGGAGNQPQHFGDGTRLSIL.

The chain uses TRBV30 and TRBJ2-2; no reliable D call. The CDR3 consists of 12 residues. Germline V CDR1 and CDR2: GTSNPN, SVGIG (reference sequence). The germline V and J ends were trimmed by 6 bases and 6 bases, with 11 bases remaining between them. As DNA, the CDR3 is TGTGCCTGTTCTAGTAGCCCCGGGGAGCTGTTTTTT. Residues: CACSSSPGELFF.

The chain links TRBV7-9 to TRBJ2-1; D is unresolved. Germline CDR1 reads SEHNR; CDR2 reads FQNEAQ (reference sequence). This CDR3 contains 13 residues. V lost 5 bases and J 4 bases, leaving 9 bases between the germline ends. CDR3 in amino acids: CASSPDTYNEQFF. CDR3 coding DNA: TGTGCCAGCAGCCCTGACACTTACAATGAGCAGTTCTTC.

The chain carries TRBV4-1 and TRBJ1-5; D is uncertain. V was trimmed by 0 bases and J by 0 bases, leaving 9 bases between them. The germline V gene has CDR1 MGHRA and CDR2 YSYEKL. This CDR3 is built from 16 residues. CDR3 sequence: CASSQDSGISNQPQHF. DNA of the CDR3: TGCGCCAGCAGCCAAGATTCCGGGATTAGCAATCAGCCCCAGCATTTT.

This clone was seen only once. The chain links TRBV9 to TRBJ2-5; TRBD2 matches 11 bases. The CDR3 has 17 amino acids. The germline V gene encodes CDR1 SGDLS and CDR2 YYNGEE. Trimming removed 0 bases from V and 1 base from J; junction bases left unmatched: 5. The CDR3 nucleotides are TGTGCCAGCAGCGTAGCCCCTAGCGGGGGGTTCCAAGAGACCCAGTACTTC. Translating gives CASSVAPSGGFQETQYF.

The genes are TRBV15 and TRBJ2-1; 14 nucleotides line up with TRBD2. The CDR3 consists of 18 residues. V lost 0 bases to trimming and J lost 9 bases; unmatched junction nucleotides: 10. Germline CDR1 reads LNHNV; CDR2 reads YYDKDF (reference sequence). DNA for the CDR3: TGTGCCACCAGCAGAGATGGCGGGACTAGCGGGAGAATGGGTGAGCAGTTCTTC. Translating gives CATSRDGGTSGRMGEQFF.

CDR3 nucleotides: TGTGCCAGCTCACCAGGACAGGGGGCGAATGAGCAGTTCTTC. This encodes CASSPGQGANEQFF. The chain is built from TRBV18 and TRBJ2-1; 11 positions match TRBD1. J lost 7 bases, V lost 2 bases, and 1 base had no gene match. Germline V gene data show CDR1 as KGHSH and CDR2 as LQKENI. CDR3 length equals 14 residues.

This clone was seen a handful of times. The V call is TRBV11-1, the J call TRBJ1-2; D is undetermined. This CDR3 contains 15 residues. Per the germline V gene, CDR1 is SGHAT and CDR2 is FQDESV (reference sequence). Trimming left V 4 bases short and J 8 bases short, with 20 bases between. CDR3 DNA sequence: TGTGCCAGCAGCTCGGGAGATGATATATTTGGCGGCTACACCTTC. This sequence encodes CASSSGDDIFGGYTF.

The V and J genes are TRBV4-2 and TRBJ2-2; 7 bases map to TRBD1. After removal of 8 bases from V and 8 bases from J, the junction contained 11 bases not matched to a gene. This CDR3 has 14 residues. CDR1 and CDR2 from the germline V gene are LGHNA and YNFKEQ. The CDR3 is CASGTTGVLGELFF. Here the CDR3 DNA reads TGTGCCAGCGGAACTACAGGGGTTCTTGGGGAGCTGTTTTTT.

This sequence joins TRBV6-2 or TRBV6-3 and TRBJ2-1, with D possibly TRBD2 on 6 matching bases. V shed 5 bases and J shed 4 bases, with 12 bases lying between them. The CDR3 is 14 amino acids. Germline V gene lookup returns CDR1 MNHEY and CDR2 SVGEGT. CDR3 loop: CASSQSGPYNEQFF. In DNA form, the CDR3 reads TGTGCCAGCAGTCAAAGCGGGCCTTACAATGAGCAGTTCTTC.

J is TRBJ2-3 and V is TRBV3-1 (or the pseudogene TRBV3-2), with 9 nucleotides matching TRBD1. CDR3 size: 14 residues. The germline gives CDR1 LGHDT, CDR2 YNNKEL (reference sequence). Trimming at V came to 7 bases and at J to 1 base, leaving 3 bases not matched to a gene. Written as DNA, the CDR3 is TGTGCCAGCACCAGGACAGGGGGCACAGATACGCAGTATTTT. This encodes CASTRTGGTDTQYF.

For the CDR3, the DNA is TGCGCCAGCAGCTTAGACGGGGGCACAGATACGCAGTATTTT. Protein product: CASSLDGGTDTQYF. V gene TRBV5-1 combines with J gene TRBJ2-3; tentative D call: TRBD2 (5 bases). The germline V gene encodes CDR1 SGHRS and CDR2 YFSETQ. Trimming stripped 2 bases from V and 1 base from J, with 8 bases between. The CDR3 is 14 amino acids.

In DNA, the CDR3 is TGTGCCAGCAGTCCCCACAGGGAAGGCGAAAAACTGTTTTTT. Encoded protein: CASSPHREGEKLFF. The V gene is TRBV27, the J gene TRBJ1-4, with D possibly matching TRBD1 (6 bases). V was clipped by 5 bases and J by 8 bases, with 15 bases between them. CDR1 and CDR2 (germline): MNHEY, SMNVEV (reference sequence). This CDR3 has 14 residues.

V and J are TRBV3-1 (or the pseudogene TRBV3-2) and TRBJ2-5, with 14 bases that match TRBD2. V shed 1 base, J shed 5 bases, and the junction held 3 bases outside the gene matches. The CDR3 totals 16 residues. Germline CDR1 LGHDT, CDR2 YNNKEL (reference sequence). CDR3 bases: TGTGCCAGCAGCCAAGCGGGGACTAGCGGGAGCGAGACCCAGTACTTC. Encoded protein: CASSQAGTSGSETQYF.